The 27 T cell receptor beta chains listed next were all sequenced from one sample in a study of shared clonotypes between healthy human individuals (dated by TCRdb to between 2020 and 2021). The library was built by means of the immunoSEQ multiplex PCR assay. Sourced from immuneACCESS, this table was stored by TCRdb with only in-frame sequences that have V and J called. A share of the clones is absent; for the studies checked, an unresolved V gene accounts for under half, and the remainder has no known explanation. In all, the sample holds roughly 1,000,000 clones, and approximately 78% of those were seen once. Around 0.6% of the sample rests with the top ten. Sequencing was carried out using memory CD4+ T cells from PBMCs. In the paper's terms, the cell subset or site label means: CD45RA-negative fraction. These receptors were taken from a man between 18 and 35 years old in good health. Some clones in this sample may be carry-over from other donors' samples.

The CDR3 nucleotides are TGTGCCAGCAGTGATTGGCGTATGGGCACAGATACGCAGTATTTT. Protein sequence: CASSDWRMGTDTQYF. This sequence joins TRBV25-1 and TRBJ2-3; no reliable D call. The CDR3 consists of 15 residues. The ends were cut back, 3 bases at V and 1 base at J, with 11 bases in the middle. From germline, CDR1 is MGHDK and CDR2 SYGVNS.

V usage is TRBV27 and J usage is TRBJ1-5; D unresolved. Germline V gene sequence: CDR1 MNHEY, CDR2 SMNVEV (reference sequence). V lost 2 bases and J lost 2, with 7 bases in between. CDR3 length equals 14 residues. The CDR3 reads CASSLIRGNQPQHF. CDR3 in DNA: TGTGCCAGCAGTTTAATACGGGGCAATCAGCCCCAGCATTTT.

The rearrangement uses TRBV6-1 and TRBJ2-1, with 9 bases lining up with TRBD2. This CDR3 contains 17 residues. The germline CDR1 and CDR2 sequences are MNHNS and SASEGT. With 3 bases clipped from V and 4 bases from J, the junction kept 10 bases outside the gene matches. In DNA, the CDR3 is TGTGCCAGCAGTGACCCTAGCGGGACGATTCCTTACAATGAGCAGTTCTTC. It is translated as CASSDPSGTIPYNEQFF.

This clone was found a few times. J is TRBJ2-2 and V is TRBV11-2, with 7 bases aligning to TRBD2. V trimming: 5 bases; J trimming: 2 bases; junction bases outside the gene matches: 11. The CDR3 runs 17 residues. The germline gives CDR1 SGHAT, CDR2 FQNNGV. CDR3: CASSPRGASGNTGELFF. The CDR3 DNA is TGTGCCAGCAGCCCGCGAGGGGCTAGCGGAAACACCGGGGAGCTGTTTTTT.

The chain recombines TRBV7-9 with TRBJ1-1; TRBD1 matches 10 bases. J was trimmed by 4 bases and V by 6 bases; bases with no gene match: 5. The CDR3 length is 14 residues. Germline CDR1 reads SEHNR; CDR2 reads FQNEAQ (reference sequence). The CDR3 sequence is CASRLWDRGTEAFF. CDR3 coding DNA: TGTGCCAGCAGACTATGGGACAGGGGCACTGAAGCTTTCTTT.

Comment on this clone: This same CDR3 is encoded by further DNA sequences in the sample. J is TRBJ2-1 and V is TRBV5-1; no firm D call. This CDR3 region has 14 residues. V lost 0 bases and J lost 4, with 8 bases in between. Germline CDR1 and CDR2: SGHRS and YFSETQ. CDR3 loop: CASSLASAYNEQFF. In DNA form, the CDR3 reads TGCGCCAGCAGCTTGGCGAGCGCTTACAATGAGCAGTTCTTC.

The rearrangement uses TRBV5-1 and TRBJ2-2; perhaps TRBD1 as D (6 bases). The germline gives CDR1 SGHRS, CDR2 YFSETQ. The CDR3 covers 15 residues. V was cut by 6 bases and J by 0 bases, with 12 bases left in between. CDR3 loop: CASNQNRANTGELFF. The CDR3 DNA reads TGCGCCAGCAACCAGAACAGGGCGAACACCGGGGAGCTGTTTTTT.

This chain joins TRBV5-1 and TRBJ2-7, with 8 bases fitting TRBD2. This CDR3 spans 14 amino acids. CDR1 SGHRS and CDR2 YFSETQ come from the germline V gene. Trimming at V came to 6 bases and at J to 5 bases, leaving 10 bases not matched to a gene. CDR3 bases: TGCGCCAGCACTCTTGCGGGGGGCGGCGACGAGCAGTACTTC. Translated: CASTLAGGGDEQYF.

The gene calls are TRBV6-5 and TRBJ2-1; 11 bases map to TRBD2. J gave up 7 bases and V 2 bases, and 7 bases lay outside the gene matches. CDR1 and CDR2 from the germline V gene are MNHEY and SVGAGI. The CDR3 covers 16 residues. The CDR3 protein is CASSYQLAGVSNEQFF. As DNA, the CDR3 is TGTGCCAGCAGTTACCAACTAGCGGGAGTATCTAATGAGCAGTTCTTC.

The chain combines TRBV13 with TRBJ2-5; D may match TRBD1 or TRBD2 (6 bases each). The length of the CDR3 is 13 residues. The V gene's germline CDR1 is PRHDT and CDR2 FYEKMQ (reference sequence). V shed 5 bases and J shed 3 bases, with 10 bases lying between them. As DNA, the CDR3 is TGTGCCAGCAGCCCGGGGGCTAAAGAGACCCAGTACTTC. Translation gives CASSPGAKETQYF.

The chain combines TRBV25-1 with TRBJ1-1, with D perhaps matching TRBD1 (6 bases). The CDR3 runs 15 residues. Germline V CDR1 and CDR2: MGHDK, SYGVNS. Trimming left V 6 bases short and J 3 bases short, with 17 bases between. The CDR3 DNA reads TGTGCCAGCAGAACGGGGGGGGCGGTTTACACTGAAGCTTTCTTT. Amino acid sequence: CASRTGGAVYTEAFF.

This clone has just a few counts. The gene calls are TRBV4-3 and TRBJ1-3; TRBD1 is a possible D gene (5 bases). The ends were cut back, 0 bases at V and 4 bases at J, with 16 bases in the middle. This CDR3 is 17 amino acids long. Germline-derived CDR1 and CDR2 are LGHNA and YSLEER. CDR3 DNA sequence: TGCGCCAGCAGCCAAGATCGGGGCGAGTGGTCAGGAAACACCATATATTTT. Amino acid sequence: CASSQDRGEWSGNTIYF.

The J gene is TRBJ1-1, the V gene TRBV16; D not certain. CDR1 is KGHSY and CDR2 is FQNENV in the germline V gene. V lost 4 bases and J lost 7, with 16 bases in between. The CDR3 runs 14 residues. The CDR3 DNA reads TGTGCCAGCAGCCCCAGCCTTGGTACAGTTGAAGCTTTCTTT. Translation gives CASSPSLGTVEAFF.

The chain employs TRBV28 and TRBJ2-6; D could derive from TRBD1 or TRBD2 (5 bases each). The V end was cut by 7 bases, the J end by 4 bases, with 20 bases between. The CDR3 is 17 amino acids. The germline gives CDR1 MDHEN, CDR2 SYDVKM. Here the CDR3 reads CASTEMGRPWGANVLTF. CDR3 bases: TGTGCCAGCACCGAGATGGGACGGCCGTGGGGGGCCAACGTCCTGACTTTC.

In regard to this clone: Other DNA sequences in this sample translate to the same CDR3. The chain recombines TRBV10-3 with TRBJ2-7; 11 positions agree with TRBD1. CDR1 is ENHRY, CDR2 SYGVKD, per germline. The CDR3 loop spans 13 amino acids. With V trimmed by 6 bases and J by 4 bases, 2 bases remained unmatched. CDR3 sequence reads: CAISGQGAYEQYF. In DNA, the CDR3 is TGTGCCATCAGCGGACAGGGGGCTTACGAGCAGTACTTC.

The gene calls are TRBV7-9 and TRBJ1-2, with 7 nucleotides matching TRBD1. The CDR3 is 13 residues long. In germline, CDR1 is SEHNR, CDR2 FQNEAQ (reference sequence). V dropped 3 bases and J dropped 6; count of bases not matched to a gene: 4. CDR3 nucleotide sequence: TGTGCCAGCAGCTTGGGACAGTGGGATGGCTACACCTTC. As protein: CASSLGQWDGYTF.

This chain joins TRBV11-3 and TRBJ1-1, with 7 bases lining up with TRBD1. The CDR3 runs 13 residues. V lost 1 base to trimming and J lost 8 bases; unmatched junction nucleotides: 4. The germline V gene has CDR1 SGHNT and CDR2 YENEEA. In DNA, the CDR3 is TGTGCCAGCAGCTTAGTGAGGGGGCAAGAAGCTTTCTTT. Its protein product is CASSLVRGQEAFF.

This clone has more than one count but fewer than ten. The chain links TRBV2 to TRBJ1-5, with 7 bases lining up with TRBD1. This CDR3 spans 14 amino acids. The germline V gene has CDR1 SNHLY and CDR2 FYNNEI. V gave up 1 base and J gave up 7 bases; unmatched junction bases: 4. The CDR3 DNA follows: TGTGCCAGCAGTGAAGAGGGGGCAAGCCAGCCCCAGCATTTT. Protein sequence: CASSEEGASQPQHF.

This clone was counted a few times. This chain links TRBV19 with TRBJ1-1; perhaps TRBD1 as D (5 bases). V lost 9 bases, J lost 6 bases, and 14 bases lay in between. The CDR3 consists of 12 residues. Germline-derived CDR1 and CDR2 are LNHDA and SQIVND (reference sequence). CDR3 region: CASLSWGAEAFF. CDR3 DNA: TGTGCCAGCCTAAGTTGGGGGGCTGAAGCTTTCTTT.

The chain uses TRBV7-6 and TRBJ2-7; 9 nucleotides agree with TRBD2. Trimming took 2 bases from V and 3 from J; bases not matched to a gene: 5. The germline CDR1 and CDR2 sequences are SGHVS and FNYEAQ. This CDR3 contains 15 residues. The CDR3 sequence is CASSLRGSGSYEQYF. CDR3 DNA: TGTGCCAGCAGCTTAAGGGGTAGCGGGAGCTACGAGCAGTACTTC.

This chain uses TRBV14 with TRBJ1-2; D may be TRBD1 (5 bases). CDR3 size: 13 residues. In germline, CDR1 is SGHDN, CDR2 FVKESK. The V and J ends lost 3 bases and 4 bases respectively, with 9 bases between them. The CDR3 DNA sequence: TGTGCCAGCAGCCACGGGACGGTCTATGGCTACACCTTC. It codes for CASSHGTVYGYTF.

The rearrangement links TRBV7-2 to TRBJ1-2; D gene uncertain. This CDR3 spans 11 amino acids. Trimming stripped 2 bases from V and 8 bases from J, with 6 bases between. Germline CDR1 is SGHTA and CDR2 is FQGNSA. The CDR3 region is CASSLNLGYTF. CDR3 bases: TGTGCCAGCAGCTTAAATCTCGGCTACACCTTC.

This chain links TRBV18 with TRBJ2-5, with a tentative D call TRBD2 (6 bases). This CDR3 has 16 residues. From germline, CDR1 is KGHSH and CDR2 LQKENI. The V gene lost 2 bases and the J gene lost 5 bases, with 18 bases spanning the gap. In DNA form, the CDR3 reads TGTGCCAGCTCACCAGAAGGGACTTACCGGGGGGAGACCCAGTACTTC. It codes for CASSPEGTYRGETQYF. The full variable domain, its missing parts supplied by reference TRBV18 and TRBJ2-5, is NAGVMQNPRHLVRRRGQEARLRCSPMKGHSHVYWYRQLPEEGLKFMVYLQKENIIDESGMPKERFSAEFPKEGPSILRIQQVVRGDSAAYFCASSPEGTYRGETQYFGPGTRLLVL.

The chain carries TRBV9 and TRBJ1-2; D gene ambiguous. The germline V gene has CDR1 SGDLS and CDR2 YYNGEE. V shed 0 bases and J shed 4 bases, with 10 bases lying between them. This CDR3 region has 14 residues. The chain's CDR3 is CASSVDLAAYGYTF. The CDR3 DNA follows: TGTGCCAGCAGCGTAGATCTTGCTGCCTATGGCTACACCTTC.

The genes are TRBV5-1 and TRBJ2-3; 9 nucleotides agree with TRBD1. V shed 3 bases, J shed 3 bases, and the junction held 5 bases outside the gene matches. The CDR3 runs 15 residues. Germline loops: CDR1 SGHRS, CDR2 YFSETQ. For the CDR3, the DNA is TGCGCCAGCAGCTGGACCGGGACAGGGACAGATACGCAGTATTTT. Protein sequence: CASSWTGTGTDTQYF.

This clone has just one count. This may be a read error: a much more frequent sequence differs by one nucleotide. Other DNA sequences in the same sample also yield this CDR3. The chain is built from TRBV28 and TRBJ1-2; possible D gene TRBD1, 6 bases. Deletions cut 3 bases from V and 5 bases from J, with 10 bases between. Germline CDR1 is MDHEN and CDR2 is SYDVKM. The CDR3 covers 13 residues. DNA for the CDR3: TGTGCCAGCAGTTTGAGGACAGATTATGGCTACACCTTC. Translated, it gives CASSLRTDYGYTF.

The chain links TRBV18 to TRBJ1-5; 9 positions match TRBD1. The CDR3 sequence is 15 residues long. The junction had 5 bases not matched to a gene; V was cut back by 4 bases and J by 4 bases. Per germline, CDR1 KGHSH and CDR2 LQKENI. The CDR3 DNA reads TGTGCCAGCTCACTACCCGGGACAGGGAATCAGCCCCAGCATTTT. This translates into CASSLPGTGNQPQHF.